The T cell receptor (beta chain) described here comes from a study of T-cell memory formation after mild COVID-19. Study-level background: Clustering of TCRs was largely donor specific. Study observations and caveats: CD4+ bias marked clones expanding day 15 to 37, unlike balanced contracting clones. CD8+ contracting clones occupied EMRA, while CD4+ ones occupied mainly CM and EM.

This clonotype was counted a few times. What it binds is not known. V lost 4 bases and J lost 7; bases outside the gene matches: 9. Germline lookup yields CDR1 SGDLS and CDR2 YYNGEE. This CDR3 region has 16 residues. From 5'RACE with constant-segment primers came TCR alpha and TCR beta cDNA libraries that carried sample barcodes and UMIs. A single record per CDR3 protein comes from TCRdb applying MiXCR to the 5' RACE reads. The profile shows roughly 140,000 distinct CDR3 sequences, around 15% of them singletons. The sequencing input was PBMCs or a T cell subset sorted from them (not recorded which). This chain joins TRBV9 and TRBJ2-3; 13 bases align to TRBD2. The origin of this receptor is an adult woman who had mild COVID-19 (a few samples of this study predate the infection). Cell type and time point are not known. CDR3 coding DNA: TGTGCCAGCAGCCCGCAAGGACTAGCGGGGGACTATACGCAGTATTTT. Translating gives CASSPQGLAGDYTQYF.